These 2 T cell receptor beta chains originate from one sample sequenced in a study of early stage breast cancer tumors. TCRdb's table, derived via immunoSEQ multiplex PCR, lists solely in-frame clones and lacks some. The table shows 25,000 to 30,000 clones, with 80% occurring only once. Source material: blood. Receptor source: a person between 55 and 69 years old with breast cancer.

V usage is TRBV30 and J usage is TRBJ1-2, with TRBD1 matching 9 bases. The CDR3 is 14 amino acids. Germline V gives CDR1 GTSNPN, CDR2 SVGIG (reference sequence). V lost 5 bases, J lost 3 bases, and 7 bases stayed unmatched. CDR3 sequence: CAWRTGGPDYGYTF. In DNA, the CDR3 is TGTGCCTGGCGAACAGGGGGCCCGGACTATGGCTACACCTTC.

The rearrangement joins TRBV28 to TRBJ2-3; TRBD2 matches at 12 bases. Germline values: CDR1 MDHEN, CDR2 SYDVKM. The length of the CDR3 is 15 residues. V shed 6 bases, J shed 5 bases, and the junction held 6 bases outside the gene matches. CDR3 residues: CASRRTSGDEDTQYF. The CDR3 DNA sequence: TGTGCCAGCAGACGGACTAGCGGGGACGAAGATACGCAGTATTTT.